This T cell receptor beta chain was sequenced for a study of blood T cell repertoires in COVID-19. Study background: Acute and convalescent COVID-19 samples came from the United States, Italy and Spain.

Some clones are missing from TCRdb's copy, which holds only in-frame ones; the method was immunoSEQ multiplex PCR. The sample contains about 120,000 clones, about four fifths of which appear only once. Trimming cost V 4 bases and J 5 bases, with 9 bases left between them. From germline, CDR1 is PRHDT and CDR2 FYEKMQ (reference sequence). The CDR3 sequence is 12 residues long. This receptor was obtained from a human donor in a cohort sampled during active COVID-19. The specimen sequenced was peripheral blood. The genes are TRBV13 and TRBJ2-7; D might be TRBD1 (5 bases). CDR3 amino acids: CASSSQDHEQYF. The CDR3 region has the DNA TGTGCCAGCAGCTCACAGGATCACGAGCAGTACTTC.